The following is a TCR beta chain sequence with its context. The count of this clone is one. This receptor's antigen is unknown. No base quality information exists; no much larger clone differs at one position. Using the deep immunoSEQ assay, TCR CDR3 regions were amplified from genomic DNA by multiplex PCR. Extracted genomic DNA from each cell subset was distributed evenly across all wells of several immunoSEQ 96-well plates, and each plate was treated as a replicate. For sorted subsets, approximately 210 ng genomic DNA, equal to 30,000 or so T cell genomes, was loaded into each replicate PCR. Purified libraries were measured with a Qubit 3.0 fluorometer, size-checked on a Bioanalyzer 2100, and measured again with the KAPA Library Quantification kit. A separate single-read 150-cycle Illumina NextSeq 550 flow cell was used to sequence each immunoSEQ 96-well plate. Concerning the study's data processing: The immunoSEQ output contained only junctional sequences without quality scores, so filtering could not match that applied to full-length reads. To assign V/J genes and CDR3, sequences were annotated against IMGT germline references using PyIR, a Python wrapper for IgBLAST v1.9. Reads were removed for weak V/J assignments (E-value above 1e-6), missing CDR3, stop codons, out-of-frame junctions, or ambiguous translated residues. V3J clonotypes were defined by identical inferred V gene, J gene, and CDR3 amino acid sequence. To compute the percentage overlap between repertoires, the number of shared unique clonotypes was divided by the size of the smaller repertoire. Richness of each repertoire was evaluated using RTK rarefaction, the Chao1 estimator, and Recon v2.1 estimates of unobserved clonotypes. For all TCRbeta clonotypes obtained by the gDNA method from four donors, generation probabilities were computed with OLGA. TCRdb took this table from immuneACCESS and kept in-frame rearrangements with V and J called. Such tables lack part of the clones; where checked against another copy, unresolved V genes explain under half of the gap, and the rest is unexplained. D and trimming come from the DNA, and the V and J calls and clone size come from that table. A total of about 1 million clones appear in this sample, around 74% of them only once. The biggest ten clones account for 1.4% of the sample.

The data derive from a study of shared clonotypes between healthy human individuals (TCRdb year 2020). With regard to the full study: The cohort included three men and a couple of women between 18 and 49 years of age. Each donor's leukapheresis produced roughly between roughly 0.85 and 9.5 billion PBMCs. To estimate repertoire size and how much clonotype sharing occurs between individuals, the study deeply sequenced the blood TCR repertoires of several healthy adults. Libraries were prepared and TCR repertoires were sequenced by different laboratories using diverse techniques, in order to increase sequencing depth and limit assay-specific biases. Per donor, three plates each were used for CD4 naive and CD4 memory, two for CD8 naive, and one for CD8 memory. Broad study findings and their caveats: Pairwise subsampling indicated that sequencing depth was expected to affect the degree of clonotype sharing among donors. Only blood was sampled, and tissue TCR repertoires likely differ from those in blood. Compared with non-shared clonotypes, clonotypes shared by all four sorted-subset donors had higher generation probabilities. Rarefaction of sorted-subset datasets indicated incomplete sequencing despite the large sequencing depth. Because the study included a small number of donors, the genetic and exposure-history diversity represented was limited. Estimated clonotype richness was generally larger for naive than for memory subsets. About 5% of naive CD4, approximately 3.7% of naive CD8, about 2.5% of memory CD4, and 0.35% to 0.5% of memory CD8 clonotypes were shared across several donors.

Healthy HIV-negative adults with no recently reported acute infections or vaccinations were included as donors. Every donor was a Caucasian adult residing in Nashville, Tennessee, USA. CD4+ T cells were enriched by magnetic negative selection; naive cells were then positively selected on CD45RA, and the negative fraction formed the memory subset. After blood collection by leukapheresis, PBMCs were isolated using Ficoll-Histopaque density gradient centrifugation and then cryopreserved in the vapor phase of liquid nitrogen. Purity and quantity of every magnetically sorted T cell population were checked by analytical flow cytometry. Each sorted fraction had its genomic DNA isolated and then quantified by UV absorbance on a Nanodrop 2000c. The source of this sequence is a man aged 18 to 30 in good health. The sample comprised memory CD4+ T cells sorted from blood. The cell subset or site label for this specimen denotes: CD45RA-negative fraction.

The CDR3 amino acid sequence is: CASSLEGSSGRRNIQYF. The bases are TGCGCCAGCAGCTTGGAGGGGAGTAGCGGGAGGAGAAACATTCAGTACTTC. The chain is made from TRBV5-1 and TRBJ2-4, with TRBD2 identical over 10 junction bases. The CDR1 and CDR2 encoded by the germline V gene are SGHRS and YFSETQ. V loses 0 bases at its end and J loses 6 bases; junction bases beyond the gene matches: 9. The CDR3 numbers 17 residues from cysteine through phenylalanine. Just CDR3 DNA is preserved here, 51 bases in frame from base 1.